This TCR beta chain was obtained from a study of T cells in localized non-small cell lung cancer. Study-level points and caveats: Longer overall survival was associated with a higher density of T cells in the blood.

V lost 4 bases to trimming and J lost 6 bases; unmatched junction nucleotides: 11. The CDR3 runs 15 residues. Germline lookup yields CDR1 LNHDA and CDR2 SQIVND (reference sequence). Profiled with immunoSEQ multiplex PCR; TCRdb holds only in-frame clones, not every one. The sample holds fewer than 35,000 clones, roughly 89% seen once. Points on this clone: Its target is not known.

V usage is TRBV19 and J usage is TRBJ2-7, with 8 bases that match TRBD2. This clonotype was obtained from a female donor older than 55 with stage I lung adenocarcinoma. The specimen comprised peripheral blood, sampled before any cancer treatment. CDR3 bases: TGTGCCAGTAGTAGGGCGTCAGCGGGGGACGTCGAGCAGTACTTC. Translating it yields CASSRASAGDVEQYF.